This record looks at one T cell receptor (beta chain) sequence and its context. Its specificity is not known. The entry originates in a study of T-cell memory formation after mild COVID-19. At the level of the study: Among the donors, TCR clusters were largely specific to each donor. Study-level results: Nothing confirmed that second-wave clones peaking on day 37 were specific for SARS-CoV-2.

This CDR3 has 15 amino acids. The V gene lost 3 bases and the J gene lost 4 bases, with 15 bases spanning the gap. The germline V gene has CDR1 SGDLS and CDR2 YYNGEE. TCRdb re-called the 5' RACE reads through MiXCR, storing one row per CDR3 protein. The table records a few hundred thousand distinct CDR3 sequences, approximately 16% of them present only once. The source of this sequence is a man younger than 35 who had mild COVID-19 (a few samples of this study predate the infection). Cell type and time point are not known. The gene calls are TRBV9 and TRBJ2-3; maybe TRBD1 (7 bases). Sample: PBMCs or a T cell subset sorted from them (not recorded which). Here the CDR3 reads CASSAPPRGADTQYF. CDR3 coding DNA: TGTGCCAGCAGCGCCCCCCCCAGGGGGGCAGATACGCAGTATTTT. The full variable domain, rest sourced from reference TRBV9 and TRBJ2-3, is DSGVTQTPKHLITATGQRVTLRCSPRSGDLSVYWYQQSLDQGLQFLIQYYNGEERAKGNILERFSAQQFPDLHSELNLSSLELGDSALYFCASSAPPRGADTQYFGPGTRLTVL.